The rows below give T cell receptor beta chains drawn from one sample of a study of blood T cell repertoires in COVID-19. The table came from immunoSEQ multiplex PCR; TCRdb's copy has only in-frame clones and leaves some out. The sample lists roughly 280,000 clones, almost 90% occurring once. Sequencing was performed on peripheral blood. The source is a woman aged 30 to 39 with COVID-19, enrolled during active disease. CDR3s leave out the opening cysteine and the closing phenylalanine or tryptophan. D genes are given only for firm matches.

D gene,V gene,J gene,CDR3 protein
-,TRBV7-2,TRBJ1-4,ASSLVGEKLF
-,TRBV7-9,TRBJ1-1,ASRSSRVTGAF
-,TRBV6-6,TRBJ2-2,ASSYQSGELF
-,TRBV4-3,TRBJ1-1,ASSQDSTGSIEAF
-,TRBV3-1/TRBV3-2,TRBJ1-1,ASIRAF
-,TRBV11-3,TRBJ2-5,ASSLDGNYETQY
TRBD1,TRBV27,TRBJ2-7,ASSLLRGYEQY
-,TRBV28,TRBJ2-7,ASSPPRQGGEQY
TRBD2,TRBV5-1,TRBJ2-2,ASSPGLAGQMSTGELF
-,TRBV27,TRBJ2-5,ASSQTSYQETQY
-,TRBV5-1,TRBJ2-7,ASSLLGRKAYEQY
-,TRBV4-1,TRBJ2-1,ASSPDRGGLYNEQF
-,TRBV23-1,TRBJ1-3,ASLDSHSGNTIY
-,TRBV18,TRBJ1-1,ASSQLPQGPMNTEAF
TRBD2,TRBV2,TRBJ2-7,ASRSGSSYEQY
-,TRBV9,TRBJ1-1,ASSAHGVEGRAEAF
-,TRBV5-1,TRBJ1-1,ASRSQGFTEAF
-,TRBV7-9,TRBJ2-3,ASSSWESNTDTQY
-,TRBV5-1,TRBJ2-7,ASSPNPGSYEQY
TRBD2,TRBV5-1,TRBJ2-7,ASSLEVSSGMREQY
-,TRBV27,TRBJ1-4,ASSQTGTRNEKLF
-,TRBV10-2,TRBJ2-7,ASSTDSSYEQY
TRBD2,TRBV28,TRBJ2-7,ASSLRGRVIIYEQY
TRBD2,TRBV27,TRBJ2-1,ASSLLPGGPNNEQF
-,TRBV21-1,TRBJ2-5,ASSKLRETQY
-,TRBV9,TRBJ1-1,ASSVAGGPSF
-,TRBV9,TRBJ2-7,ASSVAPTVSYEQY
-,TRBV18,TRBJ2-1,ASSPLAGNEQF
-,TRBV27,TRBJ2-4,ASSPTRVSWD
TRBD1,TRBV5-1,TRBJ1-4,ASSFSGTGGEKLF
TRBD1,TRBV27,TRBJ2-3,ASSSRDRSDTQY
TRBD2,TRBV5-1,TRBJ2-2,ASSLSTSGTTTGELF
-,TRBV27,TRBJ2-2,ASSYGTPGELF
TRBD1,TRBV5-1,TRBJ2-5,ASSDGQGAGETQY
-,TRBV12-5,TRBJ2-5,ASAEALGGRETQY
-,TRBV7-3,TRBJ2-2,ASSPPGGGVNTGELF
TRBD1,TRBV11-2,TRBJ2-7,ASSLWTGEYEQY
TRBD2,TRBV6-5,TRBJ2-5,ASSYPGLAGGETQY
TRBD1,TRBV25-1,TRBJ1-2,ASSESTGTAYGYT
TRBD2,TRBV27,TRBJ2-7,ASSPVAGFYEQY
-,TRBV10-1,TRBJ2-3,ASSLGDTDTQY
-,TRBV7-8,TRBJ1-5,ASSSTPGLTPNQPQH
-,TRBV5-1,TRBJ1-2,ASSLRGNGYT
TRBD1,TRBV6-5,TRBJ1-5,ASSRDSGNQPQH
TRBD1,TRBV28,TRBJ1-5,ASSLDRGLGQPQH
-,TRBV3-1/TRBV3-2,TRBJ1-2,ASSPSREGNYGYT
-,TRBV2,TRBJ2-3,ASSYTDTQY
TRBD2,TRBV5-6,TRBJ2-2,ASSLGLAGRTGELF